Described below is a single T cell receptor beta chain sequence and its context. Assay used: immunoSEQ multiplex PCR; TCRdb lists only in-frame clones, some missing. The sample lists approximately 76,000 clones; 86% were seen once. This entry belongs to a study of blood T cell repertoires in COVID-19. For the study at large: Sites in the United States, Italy and Spain provided acute and convalescent COVID-19 samples. PBMCs, B-cell-depleted T cells, or T cells provided the cDNA or gDNA that made up the material.

V shed 5 bases and J shed 8 bases, with 16 bases lying between them. The length of the CDR3 is 14 residues. The sequence derives from a woman aged 60-70 years with acute or convalescent COVID-19. The specimen was peripheral blood. The V gene is TRBV6-7, the J gene TRBJ2-1; TRBD1 might be the D (5 bases). TRBV6-7 is an ORF, with its function uncertain. CDR3 region: CASSHRTRRDEQFF. The CDR3 region has the DNA TGTGCCAGCAGTCATCGGACAAGGCGCGATGAGCAGTTCTTC.